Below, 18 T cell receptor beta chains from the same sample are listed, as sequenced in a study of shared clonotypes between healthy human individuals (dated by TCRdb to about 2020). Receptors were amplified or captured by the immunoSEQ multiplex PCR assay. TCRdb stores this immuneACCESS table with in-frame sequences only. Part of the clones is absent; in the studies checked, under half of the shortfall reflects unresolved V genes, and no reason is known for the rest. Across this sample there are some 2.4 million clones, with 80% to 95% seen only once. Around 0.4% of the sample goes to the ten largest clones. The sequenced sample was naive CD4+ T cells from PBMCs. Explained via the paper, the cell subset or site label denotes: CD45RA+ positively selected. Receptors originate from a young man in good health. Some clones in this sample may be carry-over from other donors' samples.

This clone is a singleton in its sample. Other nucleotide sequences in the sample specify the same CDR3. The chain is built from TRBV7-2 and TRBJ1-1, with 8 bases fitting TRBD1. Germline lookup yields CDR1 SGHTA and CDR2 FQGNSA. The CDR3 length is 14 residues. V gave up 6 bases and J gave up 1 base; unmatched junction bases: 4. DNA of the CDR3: TGTGCCAGCAGGGTTACAGGGGGGAACACTGAAGCTTTCTTT. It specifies CASRVTGGNTEAFF.

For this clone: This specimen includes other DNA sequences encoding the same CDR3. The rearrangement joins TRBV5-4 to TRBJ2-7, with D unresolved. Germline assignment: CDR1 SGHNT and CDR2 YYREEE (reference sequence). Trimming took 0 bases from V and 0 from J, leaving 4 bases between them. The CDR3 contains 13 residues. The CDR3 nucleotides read TGTGCCAGCAGCTTGGGGGTCTCCTACGAGCAGTACTTC. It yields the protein CASSLGVSYEQYF.

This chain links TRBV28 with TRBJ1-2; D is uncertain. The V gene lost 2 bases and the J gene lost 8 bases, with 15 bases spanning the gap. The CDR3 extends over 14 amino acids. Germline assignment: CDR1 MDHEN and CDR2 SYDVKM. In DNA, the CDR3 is TGTGCCAGCAGTTTAGGTGGGGAATGGTCGGGCTACACCTTC. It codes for CASSLGGEWSGYTF.

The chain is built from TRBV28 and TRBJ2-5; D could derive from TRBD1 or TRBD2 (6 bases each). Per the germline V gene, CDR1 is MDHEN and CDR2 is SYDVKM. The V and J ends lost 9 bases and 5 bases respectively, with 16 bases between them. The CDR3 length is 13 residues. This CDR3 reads CASRWGARETQYF. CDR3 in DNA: TGTGCCAGTAGATGGGGGGCGCGGGAGACCCAGTACTTC.

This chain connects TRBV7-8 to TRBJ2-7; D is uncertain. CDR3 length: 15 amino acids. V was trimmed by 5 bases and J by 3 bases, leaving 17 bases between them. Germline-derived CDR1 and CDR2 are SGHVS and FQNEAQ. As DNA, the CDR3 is TGTGCCAGCAGCCCAAGCTTAGGGCCTTACTACGAGCAGTACTTC. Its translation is CASSPSLGPYYEQYF.

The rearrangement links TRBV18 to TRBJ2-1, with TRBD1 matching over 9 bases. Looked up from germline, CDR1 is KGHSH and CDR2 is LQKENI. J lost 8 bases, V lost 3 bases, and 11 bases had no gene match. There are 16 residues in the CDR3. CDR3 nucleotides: TGTGCCAGCTCACCTTTCCGGGACAGGGTAGGCGATGAGCAGTTCTTC. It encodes CASSPFRDRVGDEQFF.

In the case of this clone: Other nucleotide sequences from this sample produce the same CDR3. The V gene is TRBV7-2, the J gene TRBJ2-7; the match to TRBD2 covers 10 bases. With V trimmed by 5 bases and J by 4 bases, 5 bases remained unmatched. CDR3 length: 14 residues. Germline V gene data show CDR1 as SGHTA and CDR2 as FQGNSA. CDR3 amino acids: CASSLTSGAYEQYF. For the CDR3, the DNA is TGTGCCAGCAGCCTCACTAGCGGGGCGTACGAGCAGTACTTC.

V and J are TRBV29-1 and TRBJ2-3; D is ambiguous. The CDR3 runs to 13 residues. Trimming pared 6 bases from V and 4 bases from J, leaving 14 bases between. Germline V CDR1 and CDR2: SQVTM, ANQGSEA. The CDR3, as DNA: TGCAGCGTAGGACCAGGCGGACCAGATACGCAGTATTTT. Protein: CSVGPGGPDTQYF.

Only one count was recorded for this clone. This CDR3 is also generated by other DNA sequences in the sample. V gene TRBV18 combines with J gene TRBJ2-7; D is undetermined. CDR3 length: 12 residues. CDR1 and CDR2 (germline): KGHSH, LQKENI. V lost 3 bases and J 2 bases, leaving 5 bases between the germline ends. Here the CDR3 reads CASSPKTYEQYF. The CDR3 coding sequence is TGTGCCAGCTCACCCAAAACCTACGAGCAGTACTTC.

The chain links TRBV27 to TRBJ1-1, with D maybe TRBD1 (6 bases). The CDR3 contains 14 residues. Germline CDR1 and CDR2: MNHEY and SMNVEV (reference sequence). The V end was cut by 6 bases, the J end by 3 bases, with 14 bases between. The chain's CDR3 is CASSNRRGDTEAFF. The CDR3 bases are TGTGCCAGCAGCAACAGAAGGGGGGACACTGAAGCTTTCTTT.

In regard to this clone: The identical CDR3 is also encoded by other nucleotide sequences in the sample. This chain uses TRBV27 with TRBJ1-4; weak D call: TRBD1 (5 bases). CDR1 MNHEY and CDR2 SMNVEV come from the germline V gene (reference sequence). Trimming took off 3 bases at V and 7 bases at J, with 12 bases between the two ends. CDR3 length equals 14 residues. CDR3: CASSFLRGGEKLFF. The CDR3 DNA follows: TGTGCCAGCAGTTTCTTGCGGGGGGGTGAAAAACTGTTTTTT.

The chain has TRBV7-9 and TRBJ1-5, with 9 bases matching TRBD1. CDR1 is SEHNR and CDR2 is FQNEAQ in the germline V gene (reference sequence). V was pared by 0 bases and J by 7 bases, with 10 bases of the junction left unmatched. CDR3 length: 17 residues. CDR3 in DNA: TGTGCCAGCAGCTTAGCCCAGGGGGGACAGGGAAAGCAGCCCCAGCATTTT. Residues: CASSLAQGGQGKQPQHF.

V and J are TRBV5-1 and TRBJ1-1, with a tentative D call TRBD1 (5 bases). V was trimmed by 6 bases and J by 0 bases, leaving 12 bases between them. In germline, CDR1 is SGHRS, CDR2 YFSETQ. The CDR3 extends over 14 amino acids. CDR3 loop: CASTATVMNTEAFF. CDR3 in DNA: TGCGCCAGCACCGCGACAGTGATGAACACTGAAGCTTTCTTT.

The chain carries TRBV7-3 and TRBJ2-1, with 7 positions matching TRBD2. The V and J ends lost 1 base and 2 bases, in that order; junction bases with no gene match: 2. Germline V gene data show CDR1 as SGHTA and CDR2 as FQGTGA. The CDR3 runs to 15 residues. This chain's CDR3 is CASSLSRGAYNEQFF. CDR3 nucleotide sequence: TGTGCCAGCAGCTTAAGTCGGGGGGCCTACAATGAGCAGTTCTTC.

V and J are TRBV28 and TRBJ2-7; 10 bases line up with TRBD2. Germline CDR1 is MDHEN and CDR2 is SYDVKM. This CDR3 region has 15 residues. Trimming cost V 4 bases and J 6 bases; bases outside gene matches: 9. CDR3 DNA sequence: TGTGCCAGCAGTTCTCCTAGCGGGAGAATCCGCGAGCAGTACTTC. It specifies CASSSPSGRIREQYF.

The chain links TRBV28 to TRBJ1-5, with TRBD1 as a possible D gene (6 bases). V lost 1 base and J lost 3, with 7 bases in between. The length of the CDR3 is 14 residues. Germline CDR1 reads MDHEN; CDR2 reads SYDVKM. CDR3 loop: CASSLYRDNQPQHF. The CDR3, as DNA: TGTGCCAGCAGTTTATACAGGGACAATCAGCCCCAGCATTTT.

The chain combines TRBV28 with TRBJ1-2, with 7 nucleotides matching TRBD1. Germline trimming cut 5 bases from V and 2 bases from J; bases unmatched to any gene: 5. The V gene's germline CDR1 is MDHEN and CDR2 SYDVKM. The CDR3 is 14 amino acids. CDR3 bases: TGTGCCAGCAGTACGCGGGACAGCAACTATGGCTACACCTTC. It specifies CASSTRDSNYGYTF.

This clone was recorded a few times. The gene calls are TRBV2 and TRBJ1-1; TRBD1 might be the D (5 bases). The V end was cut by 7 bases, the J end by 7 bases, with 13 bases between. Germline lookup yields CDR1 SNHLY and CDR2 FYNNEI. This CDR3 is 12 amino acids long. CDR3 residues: CASNPSQGEAFF. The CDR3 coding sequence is TGTGCCAGCAACCCCAGTCAGGGTGAAGCTTTCTTT.